This T cell receptor beta chain was observed in a study of cytomegalovirus exposure and HLA in healthy donors. In the study overall: An early release of data contained approximately 85 million unique TCRs, which came from HLA-typed donors.

Amplification used 60 Vbeta primers and 13 Jbeta primers. TCRdb's copy holds only in-frame clones and misses some; the assay was immunoSEQ multiplex PCR. The table lists 150,000 to 250,000 clones, around 80% of them singletons, with approximately 4% in the top ten. V shed 0 bases and J shed 6 bases, with 11 bases lying between them. This CDR3 has 15 residues. Germline CDR1 and CDR2: ENHRY and SYGVKD. The material sequenced was PBMCs. The chain combines TRBV10-3 with TRBJ2-2, with TRBD2 as a possible D gene (5 bases). The sequence was obtained from a woman aged 25-40 years in good health and CMV-seropositive. CDR3 nucleotide sequence: TGTGCCATCAGTGAGTCTCCACTAGGGCCCGGGGAGCTGTTTTTT. Its protein product is CAISESPLGPGELFF.